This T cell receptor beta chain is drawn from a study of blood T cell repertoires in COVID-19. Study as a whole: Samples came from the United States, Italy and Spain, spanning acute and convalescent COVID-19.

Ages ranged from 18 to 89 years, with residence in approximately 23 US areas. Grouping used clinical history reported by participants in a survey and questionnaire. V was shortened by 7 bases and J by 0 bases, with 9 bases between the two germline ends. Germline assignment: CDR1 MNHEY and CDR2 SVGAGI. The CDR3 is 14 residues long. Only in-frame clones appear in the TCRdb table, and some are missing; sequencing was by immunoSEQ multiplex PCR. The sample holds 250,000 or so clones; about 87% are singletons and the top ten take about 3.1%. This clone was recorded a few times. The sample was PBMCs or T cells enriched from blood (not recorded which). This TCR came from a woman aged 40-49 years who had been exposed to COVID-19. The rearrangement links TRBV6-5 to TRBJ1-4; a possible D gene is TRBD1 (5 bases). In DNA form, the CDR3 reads TGTGCCAGCATATCAGGGACAACTAATGAAAAACTGTTTTTT. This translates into CASISGTTNEKLFF.